Listed below are T cell receptor beta chains from one sample, sequenced in a study of T cell responses to AZD1222 COVID-19 vaccine. Assay used: immunoSEQ multiplex PCR; TCRdb lists only in-frame clones, some missing. The table has 95,000 to 150,000 clones, about 90% seen once. The source material was peripheral blood, sampled on day 0 of AZD1222 vaccination. The origin of the receptors is an adult in good health. CDR3s leave out the opening cysteine and the closing phenylalanine or tryptophan. Fields, in order: J gene, V gene, CDR3 protein.

>TRBJ2-5|TRBV27
ASRTAGETQY
>TRBJ2-7|TRBV10-3
AISGMGQGVPNDYEQY
>TRBJ2-7|TRBV24-1
ATSDPRQGFSEQY
>TRBJ2-7|TRBV5-5
ASSLAIAPRNVYEQY
>TRBJ2-7|TRBV21-1
ASSKLTGTAYEQY
>TRBJ1-2|TRBV14
ASSQALSYGYT
>TRBJ2-7|TRBV11-2
ASSPITGLGEQY
>TRBJ2-3|TRBV6-5
ASSRGHTDTQY
>TRBJ2-5|TRBV5-6
ASNGLAGGEETQY
>TRBJ2-3|TRBV12-3/TRBV12-4
ASSLGTDTQY
>TRBJ1-1|TRBV5-1
ASSFGTGGYTEAF
>TRBJ1-3|TRBV9
ASSVGTDSGNTIY
>TRBJ2-5|TRBV2
VTTGQPQETQY
>TRBJ2-1|TRBV6-2/TRBV6-3
ASSYPRLAGHNEQF
>TRBJ2-1|TRBV5-4
ASSPGTSYNEQF
>TRBJ2-5|TRBV11-3
ASSLGQTSGGRQETQY
>TRBJ2-5|TRBV3-1/TRBV3-2
ASSHRTGGFLGIQETQY
>TRBJ2-2|TRBV6-2/TRBV6-3
ASSYLHTGELF
>TRBJ1-3|TRBV10-1
ASLRGADGNTIY
>TRBJ2-1|TRBV7-2
ASSPTRLGSYNEQF
>TRBJ1-5|TRBV6-5
ASSYGGRQPQH
>TRBJ2-7|TRBV11-1
ASSFDRYEQY
>TRBJ1-5|TRBV19
ASRYRESQPQH
>TRBJ1-1|TRBV5-1
ASSLGGGDGYTEAF
>TRBJ2-2|TRBV24-1
ATSDSGQGGTGELF
>TRBJ2-5|TRBV19
ASSQIGGGETQY
>TRBJ1-3|TRBV24-1
ATSDLRGNTIY
>TRBJ1-6|TRBV2
ASMRTGDSPLH
>TRBJ1-1|TRBV7-8
ASSLGSWDIWNTEAF
>TRBJ1-2|TRBV7-9
ASSLDSYGYT
>TRBJ1-4|TRBV19
ASSIPAYNEKLF
>TRBJ2-4|TRBV19
ASLRGPGNIQY
>TRBJ1-4|TRBV2
ASSTSTTGGGKKLF
>TRBJ2-4|TRBV19
ASSIVGDTLGAKNIQY
>TRBJ2-1|TRBV2
ASSEALKDPNSLYNEQF
>TRBJ1-4|TRBV5-1
ASSIGDRVEEKLF
>TRBJ2-1|TRBV27
ASSFGPTSGGLNEQF
>TRBJ2-7|TRBV30
AWVDRGLSHEQY
>TRBJ2-7|TRBV2
ASSDLRLGEQY
>TRBJ1-3|TRBV28
ASGQGAGNTIY
>TRBJ1-1|TRBV18
ASSPPVRTGGTEAF
>TRBJ1-5|TRBV7-2
ASSFGTRTYSNQPQH
>TRBJ2-7|TRBV19
ASSRQSYEQY
>TRBJ1-2|TRBV19
ASSPQLAGGYGYT
>TRBJ1-2|TRBV7-9
ASSFLPQIDFNYGYT